This T cell receptor beta chain comes out of a study of regulatory T cells. Broader study findings: Regulatory T cells showed the strongest V-J pair restriction and V/J gene skewing among patient repertoires. In CD3G-deficient patients, conventional CD4+ T cells were enriched for hydrophobic CDR3 residues at positions 6 and 7.

Worth noting for this clone: Its cognate antigen is unknown.

The primer mix had 52 TRBV and 13 TRBJ primers. The data were produced by immunoSEQ multiplex PCR, yet TCRdb's version contains in-frame clones alone and is incomplete. The sample holds tens of thousands of clones; approximately 93% are singletons and the top ten take 0.98%. Germline assignment: CDR1 MDHEN and CDR2 SYDVKM. V was shortened by 8 bases and J by 3 bases, with 14 bases between the two germline ends. The CDR3 contains 13 residues. What was sequenced was conventional CD4+ T cells sorted from blood. This sequence originates from a child younger than 10 with CD3G deficiency. The V and J genes are TRBV28 and TRBJ2-7; no clear D. The CDR3 here is CASSINNSYEQYF. The CDR3 nucleotides are TGTGCCAGCTCAATAAACAACAGCTACGAGCAGTACTTC.